This T cell receptor (beta chain) comes out of a study of cytomegalovirus exposure and HLA in healthy donors. Study-wide findings and caveats: One later analysis reportedly identified an Asian-associated ancestry cluster that showed fewer N-insertions than the approximately 600-donor mean.

PCR primers comprised 60 Vbeta and 13 Jbeta primers. Measured with immunoSEQ multiplex PCR; TCRdb has only the in-frame clones, and not every one. The sample lists roughly 99,000 clones; approximately 80% were seen once. On this clone itself: Antigen unknown.

J gave up 5 bases and V 1 base, and 0 bases lay outside the gene matches. The CDR3 spans 13 residues. Per germline, CDR1 SGHVS and CDR2 FNYEAQ. This receptor was obtained from a male donor in good health and CMV-seronegative. The sequencing sample was made of PBMCs. This chain joins TRBV7-6 and TRBJ1-2; 8 nucleotides match TRBD1. This CDR3 is CASSLGQGYGYTF. The CDR3 nucleotides read TGTGCCAGCAGCTTAGGACAGGGGTATGGCTACACCTTC. The full variable domain, completed using reference TRBV7-6 and TRBJ1-2, is GAGVSQSPRYKVTKRGQDVALRCDPISGHVSLYWYRQALGQGPEFLTYFNYEAQQDKSGLPNDRFSAERPEGSISTLTIQRTEQRDSAMYRCASSLGQGYGYTFGSGTRLTVV.